These 31 T cell receptor beta chains were all obtained from the same sample, sequenced in a study of cytomegalovirus exposure and HLA in healthy donors. PCR was performed using 60 Vbeta and 13 Jbeta primers. Clones were sequenced by immunoSEQ multiplex PCR, and TCRdb holds only the in-frame ones, with some missing. The sample includes some 120,000 clones, over 60% of them seen just once. The sample comprised PBMCs. The source of these receptors is a female donor in good health and CMV-seronegative.

This chain links TRBV6-4 with TRBJ1-2; a possible D gene is TRBD1 (6 bases). CDR1 is MRHNA, CDR2 SNTAGT, per germline. With 2 bases removed from V and 4 bases from J, the gap between germline ends came to 17 bases. The CDR3 length is 16 residues. The CDR3 region has the DNA TGTGCCAGCAGTGACGCGGTGGGGGACAAACCCTATGGCTACACCTTC. It is translated as CASSDAVGDKPYGYTF.

The V call is TRBV11-2, the J call TRBJ1-5, with 8 bases lining up with TRBD1. Losses at the gene ends were 5 bases for V and 6 bases for J; bases not matched to a gene: 3. The germline V gene encodes CDR1 SGHAT and CDR2 FQNNGV. The CDR3 runs to 13 residues. The CDR3 bases are TGTGCCAGCAGCATAGGACAGGGTCAGCCCCAGCATTTT. Its translation: CASSIGQGQPQHF.

The gene calls are TRBV4-1 and TRBJ1-6; D is ambiguous. The CDR3 runs to 16 residues. CDR1 is MGHRA, CDR2 YSYEKL, per germline. Deletions cut 0 bases from V and 16 bases from J, with 22 bases between. The CDR3 sequence: CASSQDSAGSLLVLHF. In nucleotides, the CDR3 is TGCGCCAGCAGCCAAGATTCAGCGGGGTCCCTCCTCGTACTCCACTTT.

This rearrangement joins TRBV19 to TRBJ2-1, with D unresolved. V was trimmed by 6 bases and J by 2 bases, leaving 17 bases between them. The CDR3 consists of 16 residues. CDR1 and CDR2 from the germline V gene are LNHDA and SQIVND (reference sequence). This chain's CDR3 is CASRSKILEPYNEQFF. The CDR3 bases are TGTGCCAGTAGGTCCAAGATCCTAGAGCCCTACAATGAGCAGTTCTTC.

Notes on this clone: The germline gene is not matched at one end of the junction; a read error may be the cause. The chain links TRBV10-2 to TRBJ1-1, with D perhaps TRBD1 (6 bases). From germline, CDR1 is WSHSY and CDR2 SAAADI. This CDR3 is 16 amino acids long. CDR3 region: CASSESGSGATYSDLF. CDR3 coding DNA: TGCGCCAGCAGTGAGTCGGGATCAGGGGCCACTTATTCAGATCTCTTT.

The CDR3 is CATHGEAGVREQYF. CDR3 DNA: TGTGCCACCCATGGTGAGGCGGGGGTACGGGAGCAGTACTTC. This rearrangement joins TRBV2 to TRBJ2-7; TRBD2 matches at 7 bases. The CDR3 has 14 residues. The germline CDR1 and CDR2 sequences are SNHLY and FYNNEI. Losses at the gene ends were 10 bases for V and 7 bases for J; bases not matched to a gene: 16.

The genes are TRBV10-2 and TRBJ2-1; tentative D call: TRBD1 (6 bases). The V end lost 4 bases, the J end lost 0 bases, and 10 bases lay between the germline ends. This CDR3 has 15 residues. Per the germline V gene, CDR1 is WSHSY and CDR2 is SAAADI. The CDR3 DNA is TGCGCCAGCAGTGGATGGACAGACTCCTACAATGAGCAGTTCTTC. Encoded protein: CASSGWTDSYNEQFF.

CDR3 in amino acids: CAISDPGQGENTIYF. Here the CDR3 DNA reads TGTGCCATCAGTGACCCGGGACAGGGGGAAAACACCATATATTTT. The V call is TRBV10-3, the J call TRBJ1-3; 11 positions agree with TRBD1. The V segment lost 3 bases and the J segment 6 bases; nucleotides outside the gene matches: 4. The CDR3 totals 15 residues. Per the germline V gene, CDR1 is ENHRY and CDR2 is SYGVKD.

The CDR3 protein is CASSPGGGSNTEAFF. The CDR3 DNA follows: TGTGCCAGCAGCCCGGGGGGTGGGTCGAACACTGAAGCTTTCTTT. The J gene is TRBJ1-1, the V gene TRBV7-6, with D possibly matching TRBD1 (5 bases). V lost 5 bases and J lost 1, with 14 bases in between. The V gene's germline CDR1 is SGHVS and CDR2 FNYEAQ. CDR3 length: 15 amino acids.

The genes are TRBV2 and TRBJ2-2, with a weak D call TRBD1 (6 bases). The CDR3 length is 14 residues. The germline CDR1 and CDR2 sequences are SNHLY and FYNNEI. V was cut by 11 bases and J by 5 bases, with 18 bases left in between. This CDR3 reads CAARLGAGTGELFF. The CDR3 nucleotides are TGTGCCGCCCGCTTGGGGGCAGGAACCGGGGAGCTGTTTTTT. Filled out from reference TRBV2 and TRBJ2-2, the complete variable domain reads EPEVTQTPSHQVTQMGQEVILRCVPISNHLYFYWYRQILGQKVEFLVSFYNNEISEKSEIFDDQFSVERPDGSNFTLKIRSTKLEDSAMYFCAARLGAGTGELFFGEGSRLTVL.

This sequence joins TRBV15 and TRBJ2-7; D remains unclear. The CDR3 spans 15 residues. V lost 0 bases to trimming and J lost 0 bases, with 9 bases between them. The V gene's germline CDR1 is LNHNV and CDR2 YYDKDF (reference sequence). The CDR3 loop is CATSRDLPSSYEQYF. CDR3 nucleotides: TGTGCCACCAGCAGAGATCTCCCGAGCTCCTACGAGCAGTACTTC.

This clone was detected a few times. The rearrangement links TRBV29-1 to TRBJ1-1, with no clear D. CDR1 and CDR2 (germline): SQVTM, ANQGSEA. Trimming left V 4 bases short and J 4 bases short, with 10 bases between. CDR3 size: 12 residues. For the CDR3, the DNA is TGCAGCGTTGTGGGCAGTGGCACTGAAGCTTTCTTT. It codes for CSVVGSGTEAFF.

This clone showed up just once. V is TRBV18 and J is TRBJ1-2; D uncertain. Germline V gene lookup returns CDR1 KGHSH and CDR2 LQKENI. Trimming removed 2 bases at V and 8 bases at J, with 12 bases between. This CDR3 region has 13 residues. CDR3 sequence: CASSPSRTEGYTF. The CDR3 nucleotides are TGTGCCAGCTCACCATCGCGAACCGAAGGCTACACCTTC.

The chain joins TRBV6-1 to TRBJ2-3, with a tentative D call TRBD1 (5 bases). The V gene lost 9 bases and the J gene lost 0 bases, with 10 bases spanning the gap. The CDR3 loop spans 13 amino acids. The germline CDR1 and CDR2 sequences are MNHNS and SASEGT. The CDR3 region is CASKGSSTDTQYF. For the CDR3, the DNA is TGTGCCAGTAAGGGGTCTAGCACAGATACGCAGTATTTT.

CDR3 region: CASRRGGGYEQYF. For the CDR3, the DNA is TGTGCCAGCAGGAGGGGCGGGGGCTACGAGCAGTACTTC. The genes are TRBV27 and TRBJ2-7; 7 nucleotides line up with TRBD2. Germline CDR1 MNHEY, CDR2 SMNVEV (reference sequence). V lost 6 bases, J lost 3 bases, and 5 bases stayed unmatched. The CDR3 loop spans 13 amino acids.

This chain joins TRBV19 and TRBJ1-2, with unresolved D. Trimming cost V 8 bases and J 6 bases, with 4 bases left between them. From germline, CDR1 is LNHDA and CDR2 SQIVND (reference sequence). CDR3 length equals 9 residues. The CDR3 sequence: CASSNGYTF. The CDR3, as DNA: TGTGCCAGTTCTAATGGCTACACCTTC.

V gene TRBV4-1 combines with J gene TRBJ2-2, with TRBD2 as a possible D gene (5 bases). V was clipped by 0 bases and J by 6 bases, with 14 bases between them. CDR1 MGHRA and CDR2 YSYEKL come from the germline V gene. CDR3 size: 16 residues. CDR3 coding DNA: TGCGCCAGCAGCCAAGATTCCTTCCCCGGGGCCGGGGAGCTGTTTTTT. This encodes CASSQDSFPGAGELFF.

J is TRBJ2-7 and V is TRBV18, with D possibly TRBD1 on 7 matching bases. The CDR3 runs 14 residues. Germline V lookup: CDR1 KGHSH, CDR2 LQKENI. V was shortened by 2 bases and J by 5 bases, with 13 bases between the two germline ends. The CDR3 spells CASSPTTGRHEQYF. The CDR3, as DNA: TGTGCCAGCTCACCAACGACAGGGAGGCACGAGCAGTACTTC.

The chain recombines TRBV6-1 with TRBJ2-7, with D uncertain. The V and J ends lost 7 bases and 5 bases respectively, with 15 bases between them. The CDR3 runs 13 residues. Germline CDR1 is MNHNS and CDR2 is SASEGT. The CDR3 reads CASMGTPRHEQYF. The CDR3 coding sequence is TGTGCCAGCATGGGCACCCCAAGGCACGAGCAGTACTTC.

The chain employs TRBV28 and TRBJ1-1, with 7 positions matching TRBD1. Germline V CDR1 and CDR2: MDHEN, SYDVKM. The V segment lost 6 bases and the J segment 4 bases; nucleotides outside the gene matches: 8. The CDR3 extends over 14 amino acids. The DNA for the CDR3 is TGTGCCAGCAGGGGGACAGCAGAGACCACTGAAGCTTTCTTT. Translated, it gives CASRGTAETTEAFF.

CDR3 amino acids: CASRPDRERGYTF. The CDR3 DNA sequence: TGTGCCAGCAGGCCTGACAGGGAACGGGGCTACACCTTC. The J gene is TRBJ1-2, the V gene TRBV2; 7 bases are a match to TRBD1. CDR3 length: 13 residues. Germline V gene sequence: CDR1 SNHLY, CDR2 FYNNEI. Trimming at V came to 6 bases and at J to 8 bases, leaving 9 bases not matched to a gene. The whole variable domain, remainder taken from reference TRBV2 and TRBJ1-2, is EPEVTQTPSHQVTQMGQEVILRCVPISNHLYFYWYRQILGQKVEFLVSFYNNEISEKSEIFDDQFSVERPDGSNFTLKIRSTKLEDSAMYFCASRPDRERGYTFGSGTRLTVV.

The chain couples TRBV19 to TRBJ1-4, with TRBD1 matching over 12 bases. In germline, CDR1 is LNHDA, CDR2 SQIVND (reference sequence). V dropped 4 bases and J dropped 11; count of bases not matched to a gene: 11. The CDR3 has 16 residues. The CDR3 region is CASSTPGQGASRKLFF. CDR3 bases: TGTGCCAGTAGTACTCCGGGACAGGGGGCTTCGCGTAAACTGTTTTTT.

The chain carries TRBV27 and TRBJ2-3; 8 bases map to TRBD2. Per the germline V gene, CDR1 is MNHEY and CDR2 is SMNVEV (reference sequence). The V segment lost 6 bases and the J segment 0 bases; nucleotides outside the gene matches: 5. This CDR3 is 15 amino acids long. The CDR3, as DNA: TGTGCCAGCAGCGCTAGCGGGCATAGCACAGATACGCAGTATTTT. Translation: CASSASGHSTDTQYF.

This chain joins TRBV28 and TRBJ2-7; no clear D gene. Germline lookup yields CDR1 MDHEN and CDR2 SYDVKM. V lost 8 bases to trimming and J lost 4 bases, with 9 bases between them. The CDR3 has 11 residues. The CDR3 nucleotides read TGTGCCAGCGGCAGGCAGTACGAGCAGTACTTC. This encodes CASGRQYEQYF.

This chain links TRBV4-1 with TRBJ2-1, with TRBD2 matching over 8 bases. From germline, CDR1 is MGHRA and CDR2 YSYEKL. Trimming took 1 base from V and 1 from J; bases not matched to a gene: 6. The CDR3 is 17 amino acids. CDR3: CASSQVRAGVSYNEQFF. DNA for the CDR3: TGCGCCAGCAGCCAAGTCCGAGCGGGAGTATCCTACAATGAGCAGTTCTTC.

The gene calls are TRBV28 and TRBJ2-2; 7 bases align to TRBD2. Germline V gene data show CDR1 as MDHEN and CDR2 as SYDVKM. The V segment lost 3 bases and the J segment 8 bases; nucleotides outside the gene matches: 6. This CDR3 region has 14 residues. The CDR3 loop is CASSFRLAAGELFF. The CDR3 nucleotides are TGTGCCAGCAGTTTTCGCCTAGCGGCGGGGGAGCTGTTTTTT.

This clone came up a few times. V is TRBV30 and J is TRBJ1-1, with unresolved D. Germline CDR1 reads GTSNPN; CDR2 reads SVGIG (reference sequence). The CDR3 covers 12 residues. With 5 bases removed from V and 7 bases from J, the gap between germline ends came to 14 bases. CDR3 bases: TGTGCCTGGGGTTTGAGGGTAAATGAAGCTTTCTTT. It codes for CAWGLRVNEAFF.

The chain employs TRBV7-2 and TRBJ1-3; no clear D. This CDR3 comprises 16 residues. Germline lookup yields CDR1 SGHTA and CDR2 FQGNSA. The ends were cut back, 4 bases at V and 5 bases at J, with 18 bases in the middle. The DNA of the CDR3 is TGTGCCAGCAGCTCCAGACCCCTAGGATTCCGAAACACCATATATTTT. Translating gives CASSSRPLGFRNTIYF.

This chain uses TRBV2 with TRBJ1-2; 11 bases are a match to TRBD1. J gave up 2 bases and V 6 bases, and 5 bases lay outside the gene matches. This CDR3 region has 15 residues. Per the germline V gene, CDR1 is SNHLY and CDR2 is FYNNEI. The CDR3 nucleotides are TGTGCCAGCAGGGGGGACAGGGGGGTAAACTATGGCTACACCTTC. Residues: CASRGDRGVNYGYTF.

The sample holds one count of this clone. The chain employs TRBV27 and TRBJ2-5; D is perhaps TRBD2 (7 bases). CDR3 length equals 14 residues. The V gene lost 6 bases and the J gene lost 1 base, with 12 bases spanning the gap. In germline, CDR1 is MNHEY, CDR2 SMNVEV (reference sequence). This CDR3 is CASSPRGAQETQYF. In DNA, the CDR3 is TGTGCCAGCAGCCCTCGGGGGGCCCAAGAGACCCAGTACTTC.

CDR3 protein: CASSIALFGTGRSGELFF. DNA of the CDR3: TGTGCCAGTAGTATCGCCTTGTTCGGGACAGGGAGAAGCGGGGAGCTGTTTTTT. The rearrangement joins TRBV19 to TRBJ2-2; 9 bases map to TRBD1. The CDR3 is made up of 18 amino acids. After removal of 3 bases from V and 7 bases from J, the junction contained 15 bases not matched to a gene. Germline CDR1 LNHDA, CDR2 SQIVND (reference sequence).